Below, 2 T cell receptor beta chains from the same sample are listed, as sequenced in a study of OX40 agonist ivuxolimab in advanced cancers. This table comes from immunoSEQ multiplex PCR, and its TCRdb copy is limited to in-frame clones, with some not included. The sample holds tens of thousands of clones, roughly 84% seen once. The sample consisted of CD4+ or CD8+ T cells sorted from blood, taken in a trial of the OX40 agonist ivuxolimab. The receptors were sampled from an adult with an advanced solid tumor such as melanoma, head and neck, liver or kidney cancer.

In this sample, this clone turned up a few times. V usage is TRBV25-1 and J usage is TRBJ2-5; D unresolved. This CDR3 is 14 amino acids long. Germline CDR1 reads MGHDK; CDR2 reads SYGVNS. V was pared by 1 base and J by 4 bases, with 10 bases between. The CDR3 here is CASSEFGESETQYF. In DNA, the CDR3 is TGTGCCAGCAGTGAATTCGGCGAATCAGAGACCCAGTACTTC.

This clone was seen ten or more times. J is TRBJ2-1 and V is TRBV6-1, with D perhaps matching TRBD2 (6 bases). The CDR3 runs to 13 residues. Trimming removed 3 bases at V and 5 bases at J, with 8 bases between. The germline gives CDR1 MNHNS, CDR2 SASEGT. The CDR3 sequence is CASSEGTHNEQFF. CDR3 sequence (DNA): TGTGCCAGCAGTGAGGGGACTCACAATGAGCAGTTCTTC.